A selection of T cell receptor beta chains follows, all from one sample in a study of blood T cell repertoires in COVID-19. This table comes from immunoSEQ multiplex PCR, and its TCRdb copy is limited to in-frame clones, with some not included. The sample gives 300,000 to 400,000 clones, 80% to 90% of which show up once; about 4.2% is in the top ten. The sequencing sample was made of PBMCs or T cells enriched from blood (not recorded which). The receptor source for this set is a woman aged 40 to 49 with acute COVID-19. CDR3s include the opening cysteine and the closing phenylalanine or tryptophan. A D gene is named only where the DNA matches it firmly. The size field is filled for only some rows; it gives once, few, many or a size class.

TRBJ2-7 . . 11 TRBV20-1 TGCAGTGCCCTCTCTTATGACGAGCAGTACTTC CSALSYDEQYF
TRBJ1-3 TRBD1 . 16 TRBV7-4 TGTGCCAGCAGCTTATGTTCCAGGGGGCTCAGAAACACCATATATTTT CASSLCSRGLRNTIYF
TRBJ2-5 TRBD1 . 15 TRBV25-1 TGTGCCAGCAGCGCCGCAGGACAGGGCCAAGAGACCCAGTACTTC CASSAAGQGQETQYF
TRBJ2-5 TRBD2 . 19 TRBV9 TGTGCCAGCAGCTCTCCTAAAGGGGGGAGCGGGGGGATACAAGAGACCCAGTACTTC CASSSPKGGSGGIQETQYF
TRBJ2-7 TRBD2 . 16 TRBV28 TGTGCCAGCAGTTTTTTTTGGGCTAGCGGATCCTACGAGCAGTACTTC CASSFFWASGSYEQYF
TRBJ1-2 . . 14 TRBV4-3 TGCGCCAGCAGCCGGGACTCCGGGATAGGCGGCTACACCTTC CASSRDSGIGGYTF
TRBJ2-7 TRBD1 . 13 TRBV6-2/TRBV6-3 TGTGCCAGCAGTTACTCACATGGGACAGGGTTTCGCTTC CASSYSHGTGFRF
TRBJ2-1 TRBD2 . 18 TRBV7-6 TGTGCCAGCAGTCCCCGGGGGGGCAATGGGGTTAGCTACAATGAGCAGTTCTTC CASSPRGGNGVSYNEQFF
TRBJ2-3 TRBD2 . 15 TRBV2 TGTGCCAGCAGGAAACTAGCGGGAGTCACAGATACGCAGTATTTT CASRKLAGVTDTQYF
TRBJ2-1 . . 15 TRBV24-1 TGTGCCACCAGTGCTCAGGGGGGCCCCTACAATGAGCAGTTCTTC CATSAQGGPYNEQFF
TRBJ2-1 . . 15 TRBV7-9 TGTGCCAGCAGCTTAGCGGGAGTCCCCTACAATGAGCAGTTCTTC CASSLAGVPYNEQFF
TRBJ1-1 TRBD1 . 15 TRBV18 TGTGCCAGCTCACCCATTGACAGGGTGGAAACTGAAGCTTTCTTT CASSPIDRVETEAFF
TRBJ2-5 . . 15 TRBV24-1 TGTGCCACCAGTGATTCACAGGGTTTTTGGGAGACCCAGTACTTC CATSDSQGFWETQYF
TRBJ1-1 TRBD1 . 17 TRBV3-1/TRBV3-2 TGTGCCAGCAGCAGTAGGGACAGGGGAGAGGAGAACACTGAAGCTTTCTTT CASSSRDRGEENTEAFF
TRBJ1-2 . . 14 TRBV6-1 TGTGCCAGCAGTGAAGCCAGCGCGGGGTTTGGCTACACCTTC CASSEASAGFGYTF
TRBJ2-1 . . 15 TRBV7-9 TGTGCCAGCAGCTTAGCTGAGACAGCGGGCAATGAGCAGTTCTTC CASSLAETAGNEQFF
TRBJ2-2 . . 15 TRBV19 TGTGCCAGTAGTACCCTAGCAAGGAACACCGGGGAGCTGTTTTTT CASSTLARNTGELFF
TRBJ1-1 . . 16 TRBV18 TGTGCCAGCTCACCACGGTTAGGAGACTTGAACACTGAAGCTTTCTTT CASSPRLGDLNTEAFF
TRBJ1-4 TRBD1 few 14 TRBV7-6 TGTGCCAGCAGCCTTAACCGGGACAGTGAAAAACTGTTTTTT CASSLNRDSEKLFF
TRBJ2-1 TRBD2 few 14 TRBV7-3 TGTGCCAGCAGCTTACCGGGAGGGTACAATGAGCAGTTCTTC CASSLPGGYNEQFF
TRBJ2-7 . . 12 TRBV10-2 TGCGCCAGCAGTGAAATGAGTACCGAGCAGTACTTC CASSEMSTEQYF
TRBJ1-5 . . 16 TRBV4-3 TGCGCCAGCAGCCAAGAGGTGGGGCAGTTTAATCAGCCCCAGCATTTT CASSQEVGQFNQPQHF
TRBJ2-7 TRBD2 . 16 TRBV6-5 TGTGCCAGCAGTTACGGGGACTACCGACTTGGGTACGAGCAGTACTTC CASSYGDYRLGYEQYF
TRBJ1-1 . . 15 TRBV15 TGTGCCACCAGCAGAGACAGGCCCTCGAACACTGAAGCTTTCTTT CATSRDRPSNTEAFF
TRBJ1-2 . . 16 TRBV28 TGTGCCAGCAGTTTCCCTATAGGGGGTCAGGGCTATGGCTACACCTTC CASSFPIGGQGYGYTF
TRBJ2-4 . . 18 TRBV13 TGTGCCAGCAGCTTAACTACAGGGATGGGAGTAGCCAAAAACATTCAGTACTTC CASSLTTGMGVAKNIQYF
TRBJ2-3 TRBD2 . 17 TRBV11-2 TGTGCCAGCAGCTCAAAGGGGGGACTAGCGGGAAGAGATACGCAGTATTTT CASSSKGGLAGRDTQYF
TRBJ2-1 TRBD2 few 16 TRBV15 TGTGCCACCAGCTCTCATCTAGCGGCCTCCTACAATGAGCAGTTCTTC CATSSHLAASYNEQFF
TRBJ2-3 . . 14 TRBV9 TGTGCCAGCAGCCCTCAAACAGGGACAGATACGCAGTATTTT CASSPQTGTDTQYF
TRBJ1-2 . . 11 TRBV20-1 TGCAGTGCTAGGGAGGGGAATGGCTACACCTTC CSAREGNGYTF
TRBJ2-7 TRBD2 . 13 TRBV6-5 TGTGCCAGCAGTTTTCAGCGGGACTACGAGCAGTACTTC CASSFQRDYEQYF
TRBJ1-2 TRBD1 few 15 TRBV3-1/TRBV3-2 TGTGCCAGCAGCCATACGGGACAGGGACACTATGGCTACACCTTC CASSHTGQGHYGYTF
TRBJ1-2 . few 16 TRBV19 TGTGCCAGTAGTATAGGAGGTCAGGGATACTTGGATGGCTACACCTTC CASSIGGQGYLDGYTF
TRBJ2-2 TRBD2 . 17 TRBV4-2 TGTGCCAGCAGCCAACTTGCGGGGGGAACGAACACCGGGGAGCTGTTTTTT CASSQLAGGTNTGELFF
TRBJ1-5 . . 13 TRBV10-3 TGTGCCATCAGTGAGGAACAGAATCAGCCCCAGCATTTT CAISEEQNQPQHF
TRBJ1-6 . . 17 TRBV21-1 TGTGCCAGCAGCAAAGAAGCGATGAGCTCCTATAATTCACCCCTCCACTTT CASSKEAMSSYNSPLHF
TRBJ2-7 . . 22 TRBV21-1 TGTGCCAGCATTGTTCCGTCAACGCTGCCGGGACTAGCGGGGGGGACCTACTACGAGCAGTACTTC CASIVPSTLPGLAGGTYYEQYF
TRBJ2-3 . . 15 TRBV27 TGTGCCAGCAGTTTGTGGAGTGCGGGGACAGATACGCAGTATTTT CASSLWSAGTDTQYF
TRBJ1-6 . . 18 TRBV6-2/TRBV6-3 TGTGCCAGCAGTTACTCGGCGGCGTCCCCGGCCCGAAGTTCACCCCTCCACTTT CASSYSAASPARSSPLHF
TRBJ2-3 . . 15 TRBV29-1 TGCAGCGTTGAAGATCATGGTAGCGGAACAGATACGCAGTATTTT CSVEDHGSGTDTQYF
TRBJ1-3 . . 16 TRBV4-2 TGTGCCAGCAGCCAAGATCCGGCAGGCTCTGGAAACACCATATATTTT CASSQDPAGSGNTIYF
TRBJ2-7 . . 14 TRBV7-2 TGTGCCAGCAGCAGAGAGGCAATTATGTACGAGCAGTACTTC CASSREAIMYEQYF
TRBJ1-2 . . 13 TRBV27 TGTGCCAGCAGTTTTCGGGGATTTCATGGCTACACCTTC CASSFRGFHGYTF
TRBJ1-2 . . 16 TRBV7-8 TGTGCCAGCAGCTTTCCCGTCGGGGGTTTTAACTATGGCTACACCTTC CASSFPVGGFNYGYTF
TRBJ2-3 . . 15 TRBV19 TGTGCCAGTAGTATGGGTAGGGGGATCACAGATACGCAGTATTTT CASSMGRGITDTQYF
TRBJ2-3 TRBD1 . 16 TRBV6-1 TGTGCCAGCAGTGATCGGGACAGGGGGCATTCAGATACGCAGTATTTT CASSDRDRGHSDTQYF
TRBJ1-4 . . 18 TRBV9 TGTGCCAGCAGCGTAGGAAGGGGGGGTTTGGCAACTAATGAAAAACTGTTTTTT CASSVGRGGLATNEKLFF
TRBJ2-5 TRBD2 . 15 TRBV2 TGTGCCAGCAGTAAAAGACTAGCGGGGGAGGCGACCCAGTACTTC CASSKRLAGEATQYF
TRBJ1-5 TRBD1 few 18 TRBV7-7 TGTGCCAGCAGCTTAGCCCCTGACAGGGGGTATAGCAATCAGCCCCAGCATTTT CASSLAPDRGYSNQPQHF
TRBJ1-5 . . 13 TRBV10-3 TGTGCCATCAGCGGACAGAGCAATCAGCCCCAGCATTTT CAISGQSNQPQHF
TRBJ2-2 . . 18 TRBV28 TGTGCCAGCAGTTTACGGAGGGCCAGGCGGGGGAACACCGGGGAGCTGTTTTTT CASSLRRARRGNTGELFF
TRBJ2-3 TRBD2 . 20 TRBV28 TGTGCCAGCAGTTTATACGACAGAAGTTACGGGAGGCCCAGCACAGATACGCAGTATTTT CASSLYDRSYGRPSTDTQYF
TRBJ1-6 . . 15 TRBV5-1 TGCGCCAGCAGCTCCTTGGACTTATATAATTCACCCCTCCACTTT CASSSLDLYNSPLHF
TRBJ1-6 . few 14 TRBV15 TGTGCCACCAGCAGTGCAGCGCCAAATTCACCCCTCCACTTT CATSSAAPNSPLHF
TRBJ1-2 . . 13 TRBV7-2 TGTGCCAGCAGCGTCACAGGGTTCTATGGCTACACCTTC CASSVTGFYGYTF